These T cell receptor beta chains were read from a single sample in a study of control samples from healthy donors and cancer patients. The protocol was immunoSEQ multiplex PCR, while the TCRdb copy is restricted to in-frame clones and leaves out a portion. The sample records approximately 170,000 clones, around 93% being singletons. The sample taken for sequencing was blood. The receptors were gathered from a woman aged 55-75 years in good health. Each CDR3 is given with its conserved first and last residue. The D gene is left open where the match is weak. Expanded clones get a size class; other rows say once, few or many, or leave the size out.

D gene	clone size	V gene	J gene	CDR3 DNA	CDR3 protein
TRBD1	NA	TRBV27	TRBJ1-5	TGTGCCAGCAGTTTAAGGCGAAGACAGGGAAGCAATCAGCCCCAGCATTTT	CASSLRRRQGSNQPQHF
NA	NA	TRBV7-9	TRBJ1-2	TGTGCCAGCAGCTTTTTCTCGGGGAACTATGGCTACACCTTC	CASSFFSGNYGYTF
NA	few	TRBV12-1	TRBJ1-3	TGTGCCAGCAGCTTTGCGGGTTTTGGTGGAAACACCATATATTTT	CASSFAGFGGNTIYF
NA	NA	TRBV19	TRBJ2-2	TGTGCCAGTAGTATAGTAAATACAGGTTACACGAACACCGGGGAGCTGTTTTTT	CASSIVNTGYTNTGELFF
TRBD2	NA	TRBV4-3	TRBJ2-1	TGCGCCAGCAGCCAACAACGCCTCGGGACTAGAAATGAGCAGTTCTTC	CASSQQRLGTRNEQFF
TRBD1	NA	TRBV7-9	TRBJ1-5	TGTGCCAGCAGTCGAACCGGGACAGGGGTGGGTTATAGCAATCAGCCCCAGCATTTT	CASSRTGTGVGYSNQPQHF
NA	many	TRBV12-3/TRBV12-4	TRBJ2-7	TGTGCCAGCAGTCGGGACGGGGAGTACGAGCAGTACTTC	CASSRDGEYEQYF
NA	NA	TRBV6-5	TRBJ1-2	TGTGCCAGCAGCCCCATTAGGGCGGGGGCCGATGGCTACACCTTC	CASSPIRAGADGYTF
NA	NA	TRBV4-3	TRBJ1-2	TGCGCCAGCAGCCAAGGAGTTGACACGAACTATGGCTACACCTTC	CASSQGVDTNYGYTF
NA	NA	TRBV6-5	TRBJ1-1	TGTGCCAGCAATCTCAGGGTGAACACTGAAGCTTTCTTT	CASNLRVNTEAFF
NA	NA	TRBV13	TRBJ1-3	TGTGCCAGCAGCCCGCTGGCCTCTGGAAACACCATATATTTT	CASSPLASGNTIYF
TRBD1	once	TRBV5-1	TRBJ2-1	TGCGCCAGCAGCCGTGGACAGGGCGATTTTTCCTACAATGAGCAGTTCTTC	CASSRGQGDFSYNEQFF
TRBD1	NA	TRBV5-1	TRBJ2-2	TGCGCCAGCAGTCAGGGGGACACCGGGGAGCTGTTTTTT	CASSQGDTGELFF
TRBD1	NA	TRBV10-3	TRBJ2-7	TGTGCCATCAGTGAACAGGGGATGGCCTACGAGCAGTACTTC	CAISEQGMAYEQYF
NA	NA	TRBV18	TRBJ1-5	TGTGCCAGCTCACCCAGGGTTGATCAGCCCCAGCATTTT	CASSPRVDQPQHF
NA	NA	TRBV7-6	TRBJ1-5	TGTGCCAGCAGCTTCTCCGGCAATCAGCCCCAGCATTTT	CASSFSGNQPQHF
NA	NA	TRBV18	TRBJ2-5	TGTGCCAGCTCACCGACAACAAGAAACCAAGAGACCCAGTACTTC	CASSPTTRNQETQYF
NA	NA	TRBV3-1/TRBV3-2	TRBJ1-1	TGTGCCAGCAGCCGAGGGACGACGTGGGGCACTGAAGCTTTCTTT	CASSRGTTWGTEAFF
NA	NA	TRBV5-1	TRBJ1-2	TGCGCCAGCAGCTTGGGTCAGGCTTCTAACTATGGCTACACCTTC	CASSLGQASNYGYTF
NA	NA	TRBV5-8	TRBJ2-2	TGTGCCAGCAGCTTGGGGGGACCTCGGCGGGCCACCGGGGAGCTGTTTTTT	CASSLGGPRRATGELFF
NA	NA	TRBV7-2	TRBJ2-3	TGTGCCAGCAGTCGATGGAGATCGGGCACAGATACGCAGTATTTT	CASSRWRSGTDTQYF
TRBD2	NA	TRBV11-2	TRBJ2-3	TGTGCCAGCAGCGTACTAGCGGGGGGGCCAGATACGCAGTATTTT	CASSVLAGGPDTQYF
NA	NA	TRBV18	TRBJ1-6	TGTGCCAGCTCACCTCTAAGGCAGGATAATTCACCCCTCCACTTT	CASSPLRQDNSPLHF
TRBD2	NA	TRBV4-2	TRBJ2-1	TGTGCCAGCAGCCAAGAGGCGATAGCGGGGGGGCTCACTGAGCAGTTCTTC	CASSQEAIAGGLTEQFF
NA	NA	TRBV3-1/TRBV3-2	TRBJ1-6	TGTGCCAGCAGCCAAGAGGTCTCTCACGGCAATTCACCCCTCCACTTT	CASSQEVSHGNSPLHF
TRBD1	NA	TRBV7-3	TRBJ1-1	TGTGCCAGCAGCTCCCAGGACAGGGCTGAAGCTTTCTTT	CASSSQDRAEAFF
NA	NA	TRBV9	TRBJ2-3	TGTGCCAGCAGCGTAGCTACCGGGTATACGCAGTATTTT	CASSVATGYTQYF
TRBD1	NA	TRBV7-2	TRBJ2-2	TGTGCCAGCCGGGGGACAGGGTGGACCGGGGAGCTGTTTTTT	CASRGTGWTGELFF
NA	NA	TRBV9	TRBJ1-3	TGTGCCAGCACCCCCTCTCCCGGAAACACCATATATTTT	CASTPSPGNTIYF
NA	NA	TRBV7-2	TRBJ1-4	TGTGCCAGCAGCCCGATCACTGGAGGAAAAGTGTTTTTT	CASSPITGGKVFF
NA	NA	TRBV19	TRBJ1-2	TGTGCCAGTAGTAGGGGGAACAGGTTTGGCTACACCTTC	CASSRGNRFGYTF
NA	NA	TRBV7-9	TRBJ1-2	TGTGCCAGCAGCTTAGGGGGTCTCGCCCCCGGCTACACCTTC	CASSLGGLAPGYTF
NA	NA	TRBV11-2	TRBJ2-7	TGTGCCAGCAGCTTATATCTGGGCGGCTCGTACGAGCAGTACTTC	CASSLYLGGSYEQYF
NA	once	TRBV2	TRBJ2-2	TGTGCCAGCATGGAGTCTTTGAACACCGGGGAGCTGTTTTTT	CASMESLNTGELFF
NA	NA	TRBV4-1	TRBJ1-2	TGCGCCAGCAGCCAAGCCCCGGCCGGCAGTCCCTCTAACTATGGCTACACCTTC	CASSQAPAGSPSNYGYTF
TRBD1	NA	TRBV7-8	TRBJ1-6	TGTGCCAGCACCACCCGGCAGGGGGCGGGTGGTTCACCCCTCCACTTT	CASTTRQGAGGSPLHF
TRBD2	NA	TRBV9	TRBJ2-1	TGTGCCAGCAGCGTAGGGGTAGCGGGGATCGGGGATGAGCAGTTCTTC	CASSVGVAGIGDEQFF
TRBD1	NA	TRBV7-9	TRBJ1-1	TGTGCCAGCAGCTGGGACAGGGGGTCAGAAGCTTTCTTT	CASSWDRGSEAFF
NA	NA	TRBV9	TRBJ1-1	TGTGCCAGCAGCGTAGAATCTGGCCCCAGCACTGAAGCTTTCTTT	CASSVESGPSTEAFF
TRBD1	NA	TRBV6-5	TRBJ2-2	TGTGCCAGCAGTTATCCTGTAGGGACAGCCTTAGGGGAGCTGTTTTTT	CASSYPVGTALGELFF
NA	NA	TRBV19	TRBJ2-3	TGTGCCAGTAGCAGGGGAGAGGGGGGCCTAACAGATACGCAGTATTTT	CASSRGEGGLTDTQYF
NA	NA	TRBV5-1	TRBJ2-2	TGCGCCAGCAGCCCCGGGGGGCACACCGGGGAGCTGTTTTTT	CASSPGGHTGELFF
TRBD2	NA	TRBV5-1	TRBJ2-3	TGCGCCAGCAGCTTGGGACTAGCGGGGGGGCCGGCAGATACGCAGTATTTT	CASSLGLAGGPADTQYF
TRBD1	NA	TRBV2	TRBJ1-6	TGTGCCAGCAGCTACACGGGACAGGGCTCTTCACCCCTCCACTTT	CASSYTGQGSSPLHF
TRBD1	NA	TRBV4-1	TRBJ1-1	TGCGCCAGCAGCCTAACCGAAATTAGGACAGGGAAGGACACTGAAGCTTTCTTT	CASSLTEIRTGKDTEAFF
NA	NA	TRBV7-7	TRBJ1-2	TGTGCCAGCAGCTTAGGGGGTGGGAATGGCTACACCTTC	CASSLGGGNGYTF
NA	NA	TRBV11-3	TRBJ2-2	TGTGCCAGCAGCTTAAAATTATCTGGGGAGCTGTTTTTT	CASSLKLSGELFF
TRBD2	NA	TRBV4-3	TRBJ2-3	TGCGCCAGCAGCCAATGGACTAGCGGGGGGGTCGGCACAGATACGCAGTATTTT	CASSQWTSGGVGTDTQYF
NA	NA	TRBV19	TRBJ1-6	TGTGCCAGTAGTATCACAGGGATTTATAATTCACCCCTCCACTTT	CASSITGIYNSPLHF
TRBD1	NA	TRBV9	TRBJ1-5	TGTGCCAGCAGCCCTTCAGGGACAGACAATCAGCCCCAGCATTTT	CASSPSGTDNQPQHF
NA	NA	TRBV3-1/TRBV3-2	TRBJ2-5	TGTGCCAGCAGCCAACTCGAGGGGAGTCAAGAGACCCAGTACTTC	CASSQLEGSQETQYF
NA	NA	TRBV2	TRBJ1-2	TGTGCCAGCAGTGACTGGAGACGCAAGTCCGCTAACTATGGCTACACCTTC	CASSDWRRKSANYGYTF
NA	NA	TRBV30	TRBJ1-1	TGTGCCTGGAGGGCGGCCCCAGGGGTTTGGACTGAAGCTTTCTTT	CAWRAAPGVWTEAFF
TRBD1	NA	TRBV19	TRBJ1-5	TGTGCCAGTGCGCGACAGGGTGCGGGGCAGCCCCAGCATTTT	CASARQGAGQPQHF
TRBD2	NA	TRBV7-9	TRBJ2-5	TGTGCCAGCAGCCACCCCCTAGCGGTGACCCAGTACTTC	CASSHPLAVTQYF
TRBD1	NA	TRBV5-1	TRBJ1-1	TGCGCCAGCAGCCGGACCACAGGGGGCAGCACTGAAGCTTTCTTT	CASSRTTGGSTEAFF
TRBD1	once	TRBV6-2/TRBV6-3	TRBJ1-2	TGTGCCAGCAGCGAGCAAGGACAGGGGGGAACCTATGGCTACACCTTC	CASSEQGQGGTYGYTF
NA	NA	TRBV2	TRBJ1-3	TGTGCCAGCAGTTCTCAGGGGAGCTCTGGAAACACCATATATTTT	CASSSQGSSGNTIYF
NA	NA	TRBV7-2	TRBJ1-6	TGTGCCAGCAGCCCTAGGGAGAGGGGGAGTAATTCACCCCTCCACTTT	CASSPRERGSNSPLHF